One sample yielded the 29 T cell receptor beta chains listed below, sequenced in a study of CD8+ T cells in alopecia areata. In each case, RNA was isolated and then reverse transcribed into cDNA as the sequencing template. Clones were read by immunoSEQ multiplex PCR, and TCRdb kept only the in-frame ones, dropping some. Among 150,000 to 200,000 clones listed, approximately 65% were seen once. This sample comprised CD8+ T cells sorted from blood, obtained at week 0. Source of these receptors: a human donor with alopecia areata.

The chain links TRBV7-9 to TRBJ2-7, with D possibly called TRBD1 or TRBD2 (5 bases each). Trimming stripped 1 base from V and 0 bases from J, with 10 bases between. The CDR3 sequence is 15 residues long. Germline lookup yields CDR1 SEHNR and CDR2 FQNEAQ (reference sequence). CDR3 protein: CASSLGWGSSYEQYF. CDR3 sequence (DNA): TGTGCCAGCAGCTTAGGATGGGGGAGCTCCTACGAGCAGTACTTC.

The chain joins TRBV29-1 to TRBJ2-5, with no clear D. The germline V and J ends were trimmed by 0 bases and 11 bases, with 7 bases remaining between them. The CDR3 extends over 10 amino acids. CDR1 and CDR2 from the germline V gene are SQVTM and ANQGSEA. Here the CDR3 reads CSVEEGGQYF. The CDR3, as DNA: TGCAGCGTTGAAGAGGGCGGACAGTACTTC.

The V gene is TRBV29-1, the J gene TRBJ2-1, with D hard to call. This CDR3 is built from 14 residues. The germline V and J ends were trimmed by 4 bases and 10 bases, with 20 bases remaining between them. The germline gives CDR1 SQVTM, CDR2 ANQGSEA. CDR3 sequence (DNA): TGCAGCGTTGGTGGATTGAGTCTGGGTGTAGAGCAGTTCTTC. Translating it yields CSVGGLSLGVEQFF.

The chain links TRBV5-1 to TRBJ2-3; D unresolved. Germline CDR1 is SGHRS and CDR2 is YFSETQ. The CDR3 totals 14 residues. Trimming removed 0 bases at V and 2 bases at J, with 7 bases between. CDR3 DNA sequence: TGCGCCAGCAGCTTGGAGATCCTCACAGATACGCAGTATTTT. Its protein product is CASSLEILTDTQYF. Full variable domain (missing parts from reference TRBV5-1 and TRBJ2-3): KAGVTQTPRYLIKTRGQQVTLSCSPISGHRSVSWYQQTPGQGLQFLFEYFSETQRNKGNFPGRFSGRQFSNSRSEMNVSTLELGDSALYLCASSLEILTDTQYFGPGTRLTVL.

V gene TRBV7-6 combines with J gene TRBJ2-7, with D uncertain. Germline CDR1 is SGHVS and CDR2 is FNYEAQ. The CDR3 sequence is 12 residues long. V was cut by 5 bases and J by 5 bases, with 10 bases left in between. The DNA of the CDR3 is TGTGCCAGCAGCCCCCTCGACAACGAGCAGTACTTC. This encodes CASSPLDNEQYF.

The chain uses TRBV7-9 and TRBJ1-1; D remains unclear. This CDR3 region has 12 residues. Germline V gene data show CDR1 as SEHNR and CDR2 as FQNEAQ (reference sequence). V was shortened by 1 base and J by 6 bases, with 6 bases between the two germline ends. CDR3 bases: TGTGCCAGCAGCTTAGGAGATGCTGAAGCTTTCTTT. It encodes CASSLGDAEAFF.

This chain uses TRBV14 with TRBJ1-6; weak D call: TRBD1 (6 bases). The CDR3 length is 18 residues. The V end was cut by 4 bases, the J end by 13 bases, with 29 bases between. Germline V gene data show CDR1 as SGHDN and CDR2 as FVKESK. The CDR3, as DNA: TGTGCCAGCAGCCGAAACAGGGTGGTGGGGGCCCGGAGGTCCCCCCTCCACTTT. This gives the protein CASSRNRVVGARRSPLHF.

The CDR3 is CASSPLGGGVSSYEQYF. In DNA form, the CDR3 reads TGTGCCAGCAGCCCGCTAGGCGGGGGGGTGAGCTCCTACGAGCAGTACTTC. The chain links TRBV7-9 to TRBJ2-7, with 9 bases matching TRBD2. The CDR3 spans 17 residues. Unmatched junction bases numbered 11, after V lost 5 bases and J lost 0 bases. Germline lookup yields CDR1 SEHNR and CDR2 FQNEAQ (reference sequence).

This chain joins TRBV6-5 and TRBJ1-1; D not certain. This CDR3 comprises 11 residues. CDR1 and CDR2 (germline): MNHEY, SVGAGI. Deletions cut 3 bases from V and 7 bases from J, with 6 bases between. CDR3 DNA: TGTGCCAGCAGTTATGGGAGTGAAGCTTTCTTT. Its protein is CASSYGSEAFF.

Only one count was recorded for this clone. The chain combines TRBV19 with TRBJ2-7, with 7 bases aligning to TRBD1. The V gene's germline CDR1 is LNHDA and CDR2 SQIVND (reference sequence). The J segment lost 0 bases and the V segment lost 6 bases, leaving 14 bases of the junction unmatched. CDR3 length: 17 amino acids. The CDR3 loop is CASRTTAGTDPSYEQYF. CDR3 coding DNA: TGTGCCAGTAGAACCACCGCCGGGACAGATCCCTCCTACGAGCAGTACTTC.

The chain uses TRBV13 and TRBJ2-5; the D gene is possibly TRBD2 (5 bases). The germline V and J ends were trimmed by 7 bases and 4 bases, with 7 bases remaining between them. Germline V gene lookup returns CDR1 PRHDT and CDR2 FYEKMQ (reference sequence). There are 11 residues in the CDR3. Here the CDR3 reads CASTRAETQYF. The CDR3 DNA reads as TGTGCCAGCACGCGGGCAGAGACCCAGTACTTC.

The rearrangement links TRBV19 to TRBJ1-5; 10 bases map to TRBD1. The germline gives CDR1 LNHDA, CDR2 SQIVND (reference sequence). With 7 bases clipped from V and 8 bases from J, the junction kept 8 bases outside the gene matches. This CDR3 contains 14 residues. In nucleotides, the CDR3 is TGTGCCAGTATCCCCGGGACAGGGGTCGAGCCCCAGCATTTT. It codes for CASIPGTGVEPQHF.

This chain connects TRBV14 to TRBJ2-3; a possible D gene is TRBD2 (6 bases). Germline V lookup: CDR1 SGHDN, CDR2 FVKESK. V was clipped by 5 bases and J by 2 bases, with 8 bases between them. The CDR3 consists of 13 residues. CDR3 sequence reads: CASSGGITDTQYF. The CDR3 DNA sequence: TGTGCCAGCAGCGGGGGGATCACAGATACGCAGTATTTT.

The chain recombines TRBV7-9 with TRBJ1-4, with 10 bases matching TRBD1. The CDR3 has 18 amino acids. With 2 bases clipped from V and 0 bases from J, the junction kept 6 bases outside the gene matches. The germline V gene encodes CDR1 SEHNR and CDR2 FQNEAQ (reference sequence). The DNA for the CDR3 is TGTGCCAGCAGCTTACAGACAGGGGGCTCATCAACTAATGAAAAACTGTTTTTT. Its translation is CASSLQTGGSSTNEKLFF.

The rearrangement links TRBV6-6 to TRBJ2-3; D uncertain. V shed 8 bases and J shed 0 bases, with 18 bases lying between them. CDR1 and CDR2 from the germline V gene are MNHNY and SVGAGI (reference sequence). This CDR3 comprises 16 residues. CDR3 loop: CASFLDPNPSTDTQYF. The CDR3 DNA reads TGTGCCAGCTTTCTGGACCCGAATCCTAGCACAGATACGCAGTATTTT.

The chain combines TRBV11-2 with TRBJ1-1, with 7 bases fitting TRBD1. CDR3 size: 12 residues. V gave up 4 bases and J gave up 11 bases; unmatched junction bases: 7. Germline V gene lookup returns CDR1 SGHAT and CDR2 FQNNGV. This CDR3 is CASSSGRGQAFF. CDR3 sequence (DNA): TGTGCCAGCAGCTCGGGAAGGGGGCAGGCTTTCTTT.

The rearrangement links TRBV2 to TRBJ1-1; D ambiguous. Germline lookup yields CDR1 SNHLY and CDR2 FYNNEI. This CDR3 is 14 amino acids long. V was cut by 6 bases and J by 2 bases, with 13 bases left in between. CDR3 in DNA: TGTGCCAGCAGCGACTCTTTTGGCAACACTGAAGCTTTCTTT. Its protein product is CASSDSFGNTEAFF.

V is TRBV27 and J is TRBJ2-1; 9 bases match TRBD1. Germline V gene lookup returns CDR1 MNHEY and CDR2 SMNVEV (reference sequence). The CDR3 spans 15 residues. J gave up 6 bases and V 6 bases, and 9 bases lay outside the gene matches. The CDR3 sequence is CASSPTGGLGNEQFF. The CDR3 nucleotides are TGTGCCAGCAGCCCAACAGGGGGCCTTGGCAATGAGCAGTTCTTC.

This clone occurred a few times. As DNA, the CDR3 is TGTGCCATCAGTGAGAACAGGGTCCTGGGAAACACCATATATTTT. It specifies CAISENRVLGNTIYF. The chain is built from TRBV10-3 and TRBJ1-3, with D possibly matching TRBD1 (6 bases). Between the trimmed V and J ends, which lost 2 bases and 4 bases, there was a span of 12 bases. The CDR3 has 15 amino acids. Germline loops: CDR1 ENHRY, CDR2 SYGVKD.

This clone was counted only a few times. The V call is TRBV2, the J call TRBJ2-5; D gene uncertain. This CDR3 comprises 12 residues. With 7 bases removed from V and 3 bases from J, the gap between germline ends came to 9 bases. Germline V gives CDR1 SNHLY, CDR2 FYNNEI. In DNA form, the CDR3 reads TGTGCCAGCACAGGTGGAAAAGAGACCCAGTACTTC. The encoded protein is CASTGGKETQYF.

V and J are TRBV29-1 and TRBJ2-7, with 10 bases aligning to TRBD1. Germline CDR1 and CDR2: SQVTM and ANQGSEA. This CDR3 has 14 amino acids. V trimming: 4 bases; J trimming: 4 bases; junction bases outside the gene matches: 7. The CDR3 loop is CSVGDRDRGYEQYF. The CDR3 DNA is TGCAGCGTTGGAGACCGGGACAGGGGTTACGAGCAGTACTTC.

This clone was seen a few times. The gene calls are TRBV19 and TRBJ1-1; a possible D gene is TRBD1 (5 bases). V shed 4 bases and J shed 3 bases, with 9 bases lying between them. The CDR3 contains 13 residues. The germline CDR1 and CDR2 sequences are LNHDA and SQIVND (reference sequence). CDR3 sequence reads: CASSRGPYTEAFF. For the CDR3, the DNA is TGTGCCAGTAGTAGGGGCCCTTACACTGAAGCTTTCTTT. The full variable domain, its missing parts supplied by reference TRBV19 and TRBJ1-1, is DGGITQSPKYLFRKEGQNVTLSCEQNLNHDAMYWYRQDPGQGLRLIYYSQIVNDFQKGDIAEGYSVSREKKESFPLTVTSAQKNPTAFYLCASSRGPYTEAFFGQGTRLTVV.

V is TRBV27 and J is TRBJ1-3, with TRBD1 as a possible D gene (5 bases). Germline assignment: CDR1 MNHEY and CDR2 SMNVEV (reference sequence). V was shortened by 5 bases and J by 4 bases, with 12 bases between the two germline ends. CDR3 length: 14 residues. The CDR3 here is CASSAQGLGNTIYF. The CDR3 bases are TGTGCCAGCAGTGCGCAGGGATTGGGAAACACCATATATTTT.

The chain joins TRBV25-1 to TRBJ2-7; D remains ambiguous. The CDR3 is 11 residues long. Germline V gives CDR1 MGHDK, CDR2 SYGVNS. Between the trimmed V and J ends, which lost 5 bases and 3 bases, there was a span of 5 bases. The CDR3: CASSPGYEQYF. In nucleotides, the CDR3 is TGTGCCAGCAGTCCGGGCTACGAGCAGTACTTC.

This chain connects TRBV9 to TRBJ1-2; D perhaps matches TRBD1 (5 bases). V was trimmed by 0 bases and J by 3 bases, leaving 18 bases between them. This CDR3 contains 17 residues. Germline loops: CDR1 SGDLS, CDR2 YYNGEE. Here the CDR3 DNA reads TGTGCCAGCAGCGTAGAGCAGGGCCCCAGGGCGGACTATGGCTACACCTTC. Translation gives CASSVEQGPRADYGYTF.

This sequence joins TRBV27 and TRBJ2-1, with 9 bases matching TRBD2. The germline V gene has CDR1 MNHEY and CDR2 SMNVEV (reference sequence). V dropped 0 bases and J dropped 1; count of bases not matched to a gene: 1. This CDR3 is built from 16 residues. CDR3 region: CASSLSLAGSYNEQFF. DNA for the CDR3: TGTGCCAGCAGTTTATCGCTAGCGGGGTCCTACAATGAGCAGTTCTTC.

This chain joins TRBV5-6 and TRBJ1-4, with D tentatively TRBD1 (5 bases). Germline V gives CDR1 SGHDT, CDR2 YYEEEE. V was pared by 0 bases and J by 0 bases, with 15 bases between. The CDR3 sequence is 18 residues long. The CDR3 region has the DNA TGTGCCAGCAGCTTGGCCTTTGCGGGGGTTCCAACTAATGAAAAACTGTTTTTT. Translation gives CASSLAFAGVPTNEKLFF.

This chain's CDR3 is CASSPDTTSGGPRNEQFF. The CDR3 DNA reads TGTGCCAGCAGCCCGGATACGACTAGCGGGGGGCCGAGGAATGAGCAGTTCTTC. This chain uses TRBV13 with TRBJ2-1; 13 nucleotides match TRBD2. Per germline, CDR1 PRHDT and CDR2 FYEKMQ (reference sequence). There are 18 residues in the CDR3. With V trimmed by 5 bases and J by 7 bases, 14 bases remained unmatched.

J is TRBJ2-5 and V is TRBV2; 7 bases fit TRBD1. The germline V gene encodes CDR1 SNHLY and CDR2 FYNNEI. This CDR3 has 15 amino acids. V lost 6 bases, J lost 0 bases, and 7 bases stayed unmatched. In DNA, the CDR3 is TGTGCCAGCAGGACCTTGGGACAGAACCAAGAGACCCAGTACTTC. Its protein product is CASRTLGQNQETQYF.